The sequence of this T cell receptor (beta chain) was determined in a study of cytotoxic CD8 clonotypes in ibrutinib-treated CLL. PBMCs were cryopreserved, and 1.5 to 2.5 micrograms of genomic DNA from them went into TCR beta libraries. CDR1 is SEHNR and CDR2 is FQNEAQ in the germline V gene (reference sequence). The CDR3 totals 15 residues. V lost 5 bases and J lost 6, with 17 bases in between. Generated by immunoSEQ multiplex PCR, the TCRdb table keeps only in-frame clones and is missing some. The data hold 45,000 or so clones, with more than 55% observed a single time. The sequence was obtained from a human donor with chronic lymphocytic leukemia. Sequenced material: PBMCs, taken after 24 months of ibrutinib treatment. This chain uses TRBV7-9 with TRBJ2-1, with D perhaps matching TRBD1 (6 bases). The CDR3 sequence: CASSRDTRSGNEQFF. The CDR3 nucleotides read TGTGCCAGCAGCAGGGACACTCGTTCGGGCAATGAGCAGTTCTTC.